The sequence of this T cell receptor (beta chain) was determined in a study of shared clonotypes between healthy human individuals. Data came from immunoSEQ multiplex PCR; TCRdb stores just in-frame clones and leaves some out. The sample lists approximately 1.4 million clones; nearly 99% were seen once. V gave up 6 bases and J gave up 2 bases; unmatched junction bases: 10. Germline CDR1 is KGHSH and CDR2 is LQKENI. This CDR3 contains 15 residues. The origin of this receptor is a man aged 25 to 40 in good health. V is TRBV18 and J is TRBJ2-7, with 7 bases matching TRBD1. Sequenced: naive CD4+ T cells sorted from blood. Subset: CD45RA+ positively selected. Written as DNA, the CDR3 is TGTGCCAGCTCTCCCCAGGGGGTTTCGGCCTACGAGCAGTACTTC. The encoded protein is CASSPQGVSAYEQYF. Supplemented by reference TRBV18 and TRBJ2-7, the full variable domain reads NAGVMQNPRHLVRRRGQEARLRCSPMKGHSHVYWYRQLPEEGLKFMVYLQKENIIDESGMPKERFSAEFPKEGPSILRIQQVVRGDSAAYFCASSPQGVSAYEQYFGPGTRLTVT.